This TCR beta chain was sequenced during a study of early T cells in non-severe SARS-CoV-2 infection. Study summary: Sequencing was performed on bulk RNA from unsorted whole blood, leaving chains unpaired. Study-wide results and limits: VDJdb matches were skewed toward anti-spike CD8 T cell responses.

The CDR3 contains 13 residues. V lost 2 bases to trimming and J lost 0 bases, with 4 bases between them. The germline gives CDR1 SEHNR, CDR2 FQNEAQ (reference sequence). Unique molecular identifiers (one per individual cDNA molecule) were attached. MiXCR, applied by TCRdb to the 5' RACE reads, yields one record per CDR3 protein. The sample records some 30,000 distinct CDR3 sequences, around 4.2% being singletons. On this clonotype: The antigen remains undetermined.

This clonotype originated in an adult who was a healthcare worker with PCR-confirmed SARS-CoV-2 infection or an uninfected control (not recorded which). The source material was whole blood. The chain uses TRBV7-9 and TRBJ1-1; D is unclear. CDR3 DNA: TGTGCCAGCAGCTTACAGATGAACACTGAAGCTTTCTTT. Amino acids: CASSLQMNTEAFF.